This T cell receptor beta chain derives from a study of T cell changes during pregnancy in multiple sclerosis. Germline V gene lookup returns CDR1 SGHRS and CDR2 YFSETQ. V lost 1 base and J lost 4, with 11 bases in between. This CDR3 has 14 residues. Repertoires were generated with immunoSEQ multiplex PCR, while TCRdb's copy carries only in-frame clones and drops some. Of 30,000 to 40,000 clones listed, roughly 90% are singletons. The source was CD4+ T cells from peripheral blood mononuclear cells, collected before pregnancy. The chain joins TRBV5-1 to TRBJ1-1; tentative D call: TRBD1 (6 bases). The sequence was obtained from a female donor with multiple sclerosis, enrolled in a pregnancy study. DNA of the CDR3: TGCGCCAGCAGCTTGCAGCAGGGGACCACTGAAGCTTTCTTT. Translating it yields CASSLQQGTTEAFF.